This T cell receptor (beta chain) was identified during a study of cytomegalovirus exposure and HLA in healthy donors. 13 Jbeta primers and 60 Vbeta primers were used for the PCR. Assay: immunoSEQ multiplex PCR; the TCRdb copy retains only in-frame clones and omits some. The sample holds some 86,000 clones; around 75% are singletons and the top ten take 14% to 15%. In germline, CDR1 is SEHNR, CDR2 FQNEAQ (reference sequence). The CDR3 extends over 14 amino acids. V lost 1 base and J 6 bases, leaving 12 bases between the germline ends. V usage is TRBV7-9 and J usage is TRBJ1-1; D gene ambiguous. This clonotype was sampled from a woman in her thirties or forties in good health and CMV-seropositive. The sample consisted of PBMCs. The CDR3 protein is CASSLGNPSAEAFF. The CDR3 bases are TGTGCCAGCAGCTTAGGAAACCCGAGTGCTGAAGCTTTCTTT.